This T cell receptor beta chain comes out of a study of shared clonotypes between healthy human individuals. Study-wide results and caveats: Lower generation probabilities were found for non-shared clonotypes than for those shared by all four donors.

Trimming removed 7 bases at V and 2 bases at J, with 11 bases between. The CDR3 sequence is 14 residues long. Per germline, CDR1 MNHEY and CDR2 SVGAGI. With respect to this clone: Its antigen is still unknown.

The assay ran at deep level. Profiled with immunoSEQ multiplex PCR; TCRdb holds only in-frame clones, not every one. This table holds some 2.1 million clones, roughly 95% found once. Naive CD8 cells lacked CD45RO, underwent positive selection for CCR7 and left out terminally differentiated effector memory CD45RA+ cells. The sequencing input was naive CD8+ T cells from PBMCs. The source of this sequence is a man aged 18 to 29 in good health. Some clones in this sample may be carry-over from other donors' samples. The chain carries TRBV6-5 and TRBJ2-2, with D maybe TRBD2 (5 bases). The CDR3: CASTEVPNTGELFF. The CDR3 coding sequence is TGTGCCAGCACGGAGGTCCCTAACACCGGGGAGCTGTTTTTT.